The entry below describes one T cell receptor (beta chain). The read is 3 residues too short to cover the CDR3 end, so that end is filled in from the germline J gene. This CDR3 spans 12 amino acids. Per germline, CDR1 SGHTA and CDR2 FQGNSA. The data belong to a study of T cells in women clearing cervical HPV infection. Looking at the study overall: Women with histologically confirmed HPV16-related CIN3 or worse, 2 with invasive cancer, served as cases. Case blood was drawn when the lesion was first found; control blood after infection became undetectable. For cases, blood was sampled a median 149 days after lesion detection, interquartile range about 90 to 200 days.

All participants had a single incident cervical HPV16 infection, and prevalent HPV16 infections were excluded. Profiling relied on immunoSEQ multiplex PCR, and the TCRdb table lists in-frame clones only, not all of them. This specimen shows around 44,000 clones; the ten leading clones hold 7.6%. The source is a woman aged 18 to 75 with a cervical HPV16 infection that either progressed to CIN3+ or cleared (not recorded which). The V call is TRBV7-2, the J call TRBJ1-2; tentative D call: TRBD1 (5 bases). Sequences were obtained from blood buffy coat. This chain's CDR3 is CASSLATEGYTF. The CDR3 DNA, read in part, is TGTGCCAGCAGCTTAGCGACAGAAGGC.